This record looks at one T cell receptor (beta chain) sequence and its context. This sample stems from a study of blood T cells in healthy people across ages. Trimming pared 7 bases from V and 0 bases from J, leaving 16 bases between. There are 15 residues in the CDR3. CDR1 MDHEN and CDR2 SYDVKM come from the germline V gene. The authors ran a second PCR of about 7 to 12 cycles using a sample-barcoded 5' primer and a J-beta primer mix. Each cDNA was tagged by a template-switch adaptor containing 12 random nucleotides. One entry per CDR3 protein results from TCRdb running MiXCR on the 5' RACE reads. The sample includes roughly 830,000 distinct CDR3 sequences, under 80% of them seen just once.

The genes are TRBV28 and TRBJ2-7, with D perhaps matching TRBD1 (5 bases). The sequencing sample was made of blood. The clonotype originates from a man aged 25-45 years in good health. The CDR3 here is CASIVSGASSYEQYF. CDR3 sequence (DNA): TGTGCCAGCATCGTAAGTGGGGCGAGCTCCTACGAGCAGTACTTC.